Following are 21 T cell receptor beta chains from one sample sequenced in a study of cytomegalovirus exposure and HLA in healthy donors (dated by TCRdb to 2016 to 2017). To prepare the library, the immunoSEQ multiplex PCR assay was applied. TCRdb provides this immuneACCESS table in a form limited to in-frame rearrangements. Some clones are lacking; in checked studies, under half of them reflect an unresolved V gene, and why the rest are absent is not known. The sample contains roughly 250,000 clones, about 86% of them found a single time. The ten largest clones add up to less than 3% of the sample. Sequences were obtained from PBMCs. The receptors were sampled from a man younger than 30 in good health and CMV-seronegative.

This rearrangement joins TRBV28 to TRBJ1-5; 11 bases line up with TRBD1. J was trimmed by 0 bases and V by 3 bases; bases with no gene match: 4. This CDR3 has 17 amino acids. Germline V gives CDR1 MDHEN, CDR2 SYDVKM. The CDR3 nucleotides are TGTGCCAGCAGTTTGGGACAGGGGGGCTATAGCAATCAGCCCCAGCATTTT. Encoded protein: CASSLGQGGYSNQPQHF.

The chain has TRBV6-6 and TRBJ1-1; a weak D match, TRBD1 (5 bases). The CDR3 is 14 residues long. Trimming shortened V by 6 bases and J by 3 bases, and 14 bases separated the two germline ends. Germline V lookup: CDR1 MNHNY, CDR2 SVGAGI (reference sequence). CDR3 bases: TGTGCCAGCAGCCCTGGACAATGGGACACTGAAGCTTTCTTT. Its protein is CASSPGQWDTEAFF.

V is TRBV7-8 and J is TRBJ2-1; D uncertain. The germline V and J ends were trimmed by 0 bases and 8 bases, with 5 bases remaining between them. The CDR3 length is 12 residues. The germline V gene has CDR1 SGHVS and CDR2 FQNEAQ. CDR3 sequence (DNA): TGTGCCAGCAGCTTAGCGTTCGATGAGCAGTTCTTC. Translated, it gives CASSLAFDEQFF.

The genes are TRBV6-1 and TRBJ2-7, with 11 bases aligning to TRBD2. J was trimmed by 3 bases and V by 1 base; bases with no gene match: 2. The CDR3 spans 15 residues. Looked up from germline, CDR1 is MNHNS and CDR2 is SASEGT. The CDR3 spells CASSEVGTSGYEQYF. DNA of the CDR3: TGTGCCAGCAGTGAAGTAGGGACTAGCGGCTACGAGCAGTACTTC.

Note on this clone: An end of the junction does not agree with germline; a read error may underlie this. The chain recombines TRBV5-1 with TRBJ2-5; TRBD2 matches 7 bases. The germline gives CDR1 SGHRS, CDR2 YFSETQ. The CDR3 runs 15 residues. CDR3 in DNA: TGCGCCAGCAGGTTGGGGGGAGGGGTCCAAGAGACCCAGTACTTC. The encoded protein is CASRLGGGVQETQYF.

V is TRBV19 and J is TRBJ1-2; D is perhaps TRBD1 (5 bases). Germline V gene data show CDR1 as LNHDA and CDR2 as SQIVND (reference sequence). The CDR3 loop spans 9 amino acids. Trimming pared 8 bases from V and 10 bases from J, leaving 8 bases between. CDR3 sequence reads: CASPGVYTF. CDR3 coding DNA: TGTGCCAGTCCGGGGGTCTACACCTTC.

The chain uses TRBV2 and TRBJ1-2; 11 nucleotides align to TRBD1. V trimming: 4 bases; J trimming: 3 bases; junction bases outside the gene matches: 4. The germline CDR1 and CDR2 sequences are SNHLY and FYNNEI. The CDR3 extends over 15 amino acids. As DNA, the CDR3 is TGTGCCAGCAGTGTTACGGACAGGGGGCACTATGGCTACACCTTC. Protein product: CASSVTDRGHYGYTF.

The chain carries TRBV5-1 and TRBJ2-3; D is uncertain. Trimming took off 4 bases at V and 4 bases at J, with 19 bases between the two ends. This CDR3 has 16 residues. Germline values: CDR1 SGHRS, CDR2 YFSETQ. For the CDR3, the DNA is TGCGCCAGCAGCCCCATCGCGGTGCGGTCTGCAGATACGCAGTATTTT. Protein product: CASSPIAVRSADTQYF.

The genes are TRBV19 and TRBJ2-1; D possibly corresponds to TRBD1 (5 bases). Trimming took off 7 bases at V and 1 base at J, with 11 bases between the two ends. CDR3 length equals 14 residues. Germline loops: CDR1 LNHDA, CDR2 SQIVND (reference sequence). The CDR3 DNA reads as TGTGCCAGTAAAGGGGCTGGATCCTACAATGAGCAGTTCTTC. Translation gives CASKGAGSYNEQFF.

The gene calls are TRBV27 and TRBJ2-7; 9 bases line up with TRBD1. V trimming: 8 bases; J trimming: 3 bases; junction bases outside the gene matches: 17. Germline values: CDR1 MNHEY, CDR2 SMNVEV (reference sequence). The CDR3 has 17 residues. The CDR3 region is CASRREVKTGGYYEQYF. CDR3 nucleotides: TGTGCCAGCCGACGGGAGGTCAAGACAGGGGGATACTACGAGCAGTACTTC.

The chain is built from TRBV5-6 and TRBJ2-3; 7 positions match TRBD1. V lost 4 bases and J lost 0; bases outside the gene matches: 8. Per the germline V gene, CDR1 is SGHDT and CDR2 is YYEEEE. This CDR3 has 16 amino acids. CDR3 coding DNA: TGTGCCAGCAGCACCGGACAGGCACGAAGCACAGATACGCAGTATTTT. Protein product: CASSTGQARSTDTQYF.

This clone was counted once. The chain's CDR3 is CATRKRSGTGNSPLHF. The CDR3 coding sequence is TGTGCCACCAGAAAAAGGTCCGGGACAGGGAATTCACCCCTCCACTTT. The chain carries TRBV15 and TRBJ1-6, with TRBD1 matching over 9 bases. Germline V gene lookup returns CDR1 LNHNV and CDR2 YYDKDF (reference sequence). This CDR3 is built from 16 residues. J gave up 7 bases and V 6 bases, and 10 bases lay outside the gene matches.

This chain joins TRBV7-9 and TRBJ1-2, with D unresolved. This CDR3 spans 14 amino acids. The germline CDR1 and CDR2 sequences are SEHNR and FQNEAQ (reference sequence). With 2 bases removed from V and 3 bases from J, the gap between germline ends came to 10 bases. The CDR3 sequence: CASSLRSSDYGYTF. In DNA, the CDR3 is TGTGCCAGCAGCTTAAGGTCCAGCGACTATGGCTACACCTTC.

The V gene is TRBV6-5, the J gene TRBJ2-7, with TRBD1 matching over 9 bases. This CDR3 is 11 amino acids long. The trim removed 8 bases at V and 9 bases at J, leaving 5 bases unmatched. Germline V CDR1 and CDR2: MNHEY, SVGAGI. CDR3 DNA sequence: TGTGCCAGCGCCACAGGGGGCGGGCAGTACTTC. Its translation is CASATGGGQYF.

The rearrangement uses TRBV14 and TRBJ2-7; TRBD1 matches at 9 bases. This CDR3 is built from 15 residues. Germline CDR1 SGHDN, CDR2 FVKESK. V trimming: 4 bases; J trimming: 4 bases; junction bases outside the gene matches: 8. The CDR3 DNA reads TGTGCCAGCAGCCTGGGACAGGGCGTAGGGTACGAGCAGTACTTC. Translated: CASSLGQGVGYEQYF. The full variable domain, completed using reference TRBV14 and TRBJ2-7, is EAGVTQFPSHSVIEKGQTVTLRCDPISGHDNLYWYRRVMGKEIKFLLHFVKESKQDESGMPNNRFLAERTGGTYSTLKVQPAELEDSGVYFCASSLGQGVGYEQYFGPGTRLTVT.

This clone was observed a handful of times. The V gene is TRBV7-9, the J gene TRBJ1-6, with a possible D match to TRBD1 (5 bases). V shed 5 bases and J shed 10 bases, with 12 bases lying between them. CDR1 and CDR2 (germline): SEHNR, FQNEAQ (reference sequence). The CDR3 loop spans 13 amino acids. CDR3 coding DNA: TGTGCCAGCAGCGTAGACAGTGGGTCACCCCTCCACTTT. This codes for CASSVDSGSPLHF.

CDR3 in DNA: TGTGCCAGCAGCACCCGATCATTTAGCGGGGGGGCCATTGAGCAGTTCTTC. Residues: CASSTRSFSGGAIEQFF. V and J are TRBV9 and TRBJ2-1; 11 bases agree with TRBD2. Germline lookup yields CDR1 SGDLS and CDR2 YYNGEE. The CDR3 is 17 amino acids. Trimming at V came to 4 bases and at J to 9 bases, leaving 15 bases not matched to a gene.

This chain uses TRBV30 with TRBJ1-1; D is possibly TRBD1 (5 bases). The V end was cut by 0 bases, the J end by 1 base, with 9 bases between. Germline loops: CDR1 GTSNPN, CDR2 SVGIG (reference sequence). CDR3 length: 14 residues. CDR3 region: CAWSVRGQNTEAFF. The CDR3 coding sequence is TGTGCCTGGAGTGTACGTGGACAGAACACTGAAGCTTTCTTT.

A few counts support this clone. V is TRBV27 and J is TRBJ1-1; D is uncertain. V lost 10 bases and J 1 base, leaving 13 bases between the germline ends. Germline CDR1 and CDR2: MNHEY and SMNVEV (reference sequence). This CDR3 spans 13 amino acids. CDR3 sequence reads: CATHRRENTEAFF. CDR3 bases: TGTGCCACCCATCGGAGGGAGAACACTGAAGCTTTCTTT.

The CDR3 DNA reads as TGCGCCAGCAGCTACACTAGCGGCACAGATACGCAGTATTTT. Its translation is CASSYTSGTDTQYF. The chain is built from TRBV5-1 and TRBJ2-3; 7 bases match TRBD2. Germline V lookup: CDR1 SGHRS, CDR2 YFSETQ. This CDR3 has 14 amino acids. Germline trimming cut 3 bases from V and 1 base from J; bases unmatched to any gene: 2.

This chain links TRBV5-4 with TRBJ2-2, with a possible D match to TRBD1 (5 bases). The CDR3 has 13 amino acids. Between the trimmed V and J ends, which lost 4 bases and 5 bases, there was a span of 9 bases. Germline CDR1 is SGHNT and CDR2 is YYREEE (reference sequence). CDR3 region: CASSLRQTGELFF. The CDR3 region has the DNA TGTGCCAGCAGCCTCAGACAGACCGGGGAGCTGTTTTTT.